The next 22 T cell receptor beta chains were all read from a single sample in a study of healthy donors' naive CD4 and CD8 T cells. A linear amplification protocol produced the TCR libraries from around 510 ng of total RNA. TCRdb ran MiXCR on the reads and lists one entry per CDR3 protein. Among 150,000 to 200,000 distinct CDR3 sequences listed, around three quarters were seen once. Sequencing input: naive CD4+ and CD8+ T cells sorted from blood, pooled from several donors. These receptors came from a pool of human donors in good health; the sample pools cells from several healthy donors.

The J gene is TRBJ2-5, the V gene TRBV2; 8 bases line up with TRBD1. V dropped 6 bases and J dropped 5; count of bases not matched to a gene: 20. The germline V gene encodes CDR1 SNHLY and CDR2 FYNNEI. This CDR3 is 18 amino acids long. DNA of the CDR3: TGTGCCAGCAGCCGCAGGCGCTTGGACAGGGTGCAAGTGGAGACCCAGTACTTC. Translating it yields CASSRRRLDRVQVETQYF. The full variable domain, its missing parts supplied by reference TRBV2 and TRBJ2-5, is EPEVTQTPSHQVTQMGQEVILRCVPISNHLYFYWYRQILGQKVEFLVSFYNNEISEKSEIFDDQFSVERPDGSNFTLKIRSTKLEDSAMYFCASSRRRLDRVQVETQYFGPGTRLLVL.

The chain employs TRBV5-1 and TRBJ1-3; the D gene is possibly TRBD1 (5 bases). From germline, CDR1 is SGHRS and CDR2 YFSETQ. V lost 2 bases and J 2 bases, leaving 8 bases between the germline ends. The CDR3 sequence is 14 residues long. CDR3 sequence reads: CASSFDSAGNTIYF. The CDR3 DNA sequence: TGCGCCAGCAGCTTCGACAGCGCTGGAAACACCATATATTTT.

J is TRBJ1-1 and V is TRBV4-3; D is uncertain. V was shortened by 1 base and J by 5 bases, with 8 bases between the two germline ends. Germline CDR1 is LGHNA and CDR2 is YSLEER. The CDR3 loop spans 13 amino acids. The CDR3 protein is CASSQALSTEAFF. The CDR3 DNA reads TGCGCCAGCAGCCAAGCTTTGAGTACTGAAGCTTTCTTT.

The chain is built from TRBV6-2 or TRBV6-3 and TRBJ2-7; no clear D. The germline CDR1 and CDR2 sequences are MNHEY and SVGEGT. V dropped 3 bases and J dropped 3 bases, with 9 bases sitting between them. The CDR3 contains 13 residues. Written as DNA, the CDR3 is TGTGCCAGCAGTTATAGGATAAACTACGAGCAGTACTTC. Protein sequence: CASSYRINYEQYF.

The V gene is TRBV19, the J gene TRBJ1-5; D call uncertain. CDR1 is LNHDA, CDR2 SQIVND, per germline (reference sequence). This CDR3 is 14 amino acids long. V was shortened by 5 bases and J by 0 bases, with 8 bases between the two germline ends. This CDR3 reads CASSEDYSNQPQHF. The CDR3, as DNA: TGTGCCAGTAGTGAAGATTATAGCAATCAGCCCCAGCATTTT.

The CDR3 region is CASSLDGAGGMDTQYF. The DNA for the CDR3 is TGTGCCAGCAGCTTAGATGGGGCAGGCGGTATGGATACGCAGTATTTT. V usage is TRBV11-2 and J usage is TRBJ2-3; weak D call: TRBD1 (5 bases). CDR1 SGHAT and CDR2 FQNNGV come from the germline V gene. The V end was cut by 0 bases, the J end by 6 bases, with 16 bases between. The CDR3 loop spans 16 amino acids.

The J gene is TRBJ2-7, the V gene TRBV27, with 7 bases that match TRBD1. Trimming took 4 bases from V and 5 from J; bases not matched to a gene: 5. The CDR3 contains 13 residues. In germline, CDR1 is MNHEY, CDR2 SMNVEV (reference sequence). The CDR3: CASSYNRGHEQYF. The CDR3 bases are TGTGCCAGCAGTTACAACAGGGGCCACGAGCAGTACTTC.

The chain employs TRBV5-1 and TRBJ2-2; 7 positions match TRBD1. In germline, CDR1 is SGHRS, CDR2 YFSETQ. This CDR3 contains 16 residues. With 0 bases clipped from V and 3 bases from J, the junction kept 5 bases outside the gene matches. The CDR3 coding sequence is TGCGCCAGCAGCTTGGCATGGGACAGCTACACCGGGGAGCTGTTTTTT. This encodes CASSLAWDSYTGELFF.

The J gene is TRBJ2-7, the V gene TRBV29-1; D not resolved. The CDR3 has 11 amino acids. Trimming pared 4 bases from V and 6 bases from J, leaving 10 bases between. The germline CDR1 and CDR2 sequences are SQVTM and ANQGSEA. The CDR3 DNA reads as TGCAGCGTTGTAAGGTTAACCGAGCAGTACTTC. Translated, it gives CSVVRLTEQYF.

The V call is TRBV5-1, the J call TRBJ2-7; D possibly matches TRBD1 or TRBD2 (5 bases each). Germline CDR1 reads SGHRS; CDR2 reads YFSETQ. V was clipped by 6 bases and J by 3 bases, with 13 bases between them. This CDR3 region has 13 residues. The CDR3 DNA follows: TGCGCCAGCACTGGGACGAGGGGCTACGAGCAGTACTTC. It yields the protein CASTGTRGYEQYF.

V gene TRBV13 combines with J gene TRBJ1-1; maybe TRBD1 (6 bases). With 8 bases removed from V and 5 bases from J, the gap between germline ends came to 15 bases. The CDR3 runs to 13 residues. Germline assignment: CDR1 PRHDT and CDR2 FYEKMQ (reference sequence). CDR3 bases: TGTGCCAGCTGGGGGGGGCTCGGGACTGAAGCTTTCTTT. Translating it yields CASWGGLGTEAFF.

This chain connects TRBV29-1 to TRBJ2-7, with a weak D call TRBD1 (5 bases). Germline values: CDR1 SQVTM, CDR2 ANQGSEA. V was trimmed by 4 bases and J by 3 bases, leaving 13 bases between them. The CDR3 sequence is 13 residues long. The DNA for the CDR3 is TGCAGCGTTGTTTCACAGGTTGGCTACGAGCAGTACTTC. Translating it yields CSVVSQVGYEQYF.

CDR3 sequence: CASSSMTEQPQHF. In nucleotides, the CDR3 is TGTGCCAGTAGTTCCATGACAGAGCAGCCCCAGCATTTT. This rearrangement joins TRBV19 to TRBJ1-5, with D perhaps TRBD1 (5 bases). CDR3 length equals 13 residues. V lost 5 bases and J lost 7, with 12 bases in between. Germline CDR1 reads LNHDA; CDR2 reads SQIVND (reference sequence).

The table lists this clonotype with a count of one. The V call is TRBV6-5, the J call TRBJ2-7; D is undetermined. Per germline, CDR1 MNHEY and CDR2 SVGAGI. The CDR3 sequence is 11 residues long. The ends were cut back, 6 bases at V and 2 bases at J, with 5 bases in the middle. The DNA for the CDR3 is TGTGCCAGCAGAACAGCCTACGAGCAGTACTTC. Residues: CASRTAYEQYF.

The DNA of the CDR3 is TGTGCCAGCAGTTACCCGGGACAGGGACGGGATACGCAGTATTTT. The encoded protein is CASSYPGQGRDTQYF. The V gene is TRBV6-5, the J gene TRBJ2-3, with 9 positions matching TRBD1. With 2 bases clipped from V and 6 bases from J, the junction kept 6 bases outside the gene matches. There are 15 residues in the CDR3. Germline CDR1 is MNHEY and CDR2 is SVGAGI.

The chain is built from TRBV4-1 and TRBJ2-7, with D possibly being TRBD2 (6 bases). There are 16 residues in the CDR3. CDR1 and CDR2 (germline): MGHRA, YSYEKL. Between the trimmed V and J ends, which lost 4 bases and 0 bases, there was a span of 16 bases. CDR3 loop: CASSLLNSGPSYEQYF. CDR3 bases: TGCGCCAGCAGCCTACTCAACAGCGGGCCCTCCTACGAGCAGTACTTC.

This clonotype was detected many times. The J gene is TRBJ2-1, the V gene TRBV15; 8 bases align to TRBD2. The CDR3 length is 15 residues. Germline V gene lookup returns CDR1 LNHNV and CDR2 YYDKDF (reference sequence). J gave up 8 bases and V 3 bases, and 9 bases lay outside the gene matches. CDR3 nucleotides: TGTGCCACCAGCAGCCCTGGACTAGCAAGCGATGAGCAGTTCTTC. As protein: CATSSPGLASDEQFF. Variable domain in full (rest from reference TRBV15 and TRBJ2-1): DAMVIQNPRYQVTQFGKPVTLSCSQTLNHNVMYWYQQKSSQAPKLLFHYYDKDFNNEADTPDNFQSRRPNTSFCFLDIRSPGLGDTAMYLCATSSPGLASDEQFFGPGTRLTVL.

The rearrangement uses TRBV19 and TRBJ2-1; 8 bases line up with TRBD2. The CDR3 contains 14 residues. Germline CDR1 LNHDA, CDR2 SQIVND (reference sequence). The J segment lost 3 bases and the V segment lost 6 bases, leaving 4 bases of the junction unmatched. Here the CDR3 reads CASSRLASYNEQFF. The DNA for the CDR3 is TGTGCCAGTAGCCGACTAGCGAGCTACAATGAGCAGTTCTTC. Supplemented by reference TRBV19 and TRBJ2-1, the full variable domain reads DGGITQSPKYLFRKEGQNVTLSCEQNLNHDAMYWYRQDPGQGLRLIYYSQIVNDFQKGDIAEGYSVSREKKESFPLTVTSAQKNPTAFYLCASSRLASYNEQFFGPGTRLTVL.

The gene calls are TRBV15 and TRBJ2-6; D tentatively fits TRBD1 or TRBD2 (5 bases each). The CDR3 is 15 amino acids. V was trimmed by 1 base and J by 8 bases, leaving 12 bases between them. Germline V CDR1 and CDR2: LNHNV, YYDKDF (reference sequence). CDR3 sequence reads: CATSRVGDGPNVLTF. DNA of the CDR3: TGTGCCACCAGCAGAGTAGGGGACGGTCCCAACGTCCTGACTTTC.

The CDR3 bases are TGCAGCGTGTGGAAAGAAGCGTTAGCTAGCGGACTCTACGAGCAGTACTTC. It specifies CSVWKEALASGLYEQYF. V usage is TRBV29-1 and J usage is TRBJ2-7; 7 nucleotides align to TRBD2. CDR3 length equals 17 residues. The trim removed 6 bases at V and 3 bases at J, leaving 20 bases unmatched. Germline V CDR1 and CDR2: SQVTM, ANQGSEA.

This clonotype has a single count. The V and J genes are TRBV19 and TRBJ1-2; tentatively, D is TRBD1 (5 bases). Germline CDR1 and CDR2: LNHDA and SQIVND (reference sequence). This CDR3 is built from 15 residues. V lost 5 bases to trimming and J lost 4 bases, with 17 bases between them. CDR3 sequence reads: CASSFLGRALYGYTF. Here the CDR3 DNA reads TGTGCCAGTAGTTTCCTTGGCAGGGCCCTCTATGGCTACACCTTC.

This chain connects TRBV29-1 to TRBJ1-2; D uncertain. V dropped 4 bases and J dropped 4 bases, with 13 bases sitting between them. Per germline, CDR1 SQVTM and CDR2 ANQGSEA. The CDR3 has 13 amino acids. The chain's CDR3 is CSVGRIGSYGYTF. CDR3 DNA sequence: TGCAGCGTTGGTCGTATTGGTTCCTATGGCTACACCTTC. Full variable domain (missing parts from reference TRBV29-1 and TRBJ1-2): SAVISQKPSRDICQRGTSLTIQCQVDSQVTMMFWYRQQPGQSLTLIATANQGSEATYESGFVIDKFPISRPNLTFSTLTVSNMSPEDSSIYLCSVGRIGSYGYTFGSGTRLTVV.